Below, 19 T cell receptor beta chains from the same sample are listed, as sequenced in a study of cytomegalovirus exposure and HLA in healthy donors (dated by TCRdb to about 2017). The library was made by the immunoSEQ multiplex PCR assay. A mixture of 60 forward primers for TCR Vbeta segments and 13 reverse primers for TCR Jbeta segments was used in the multiplex PCR. TCRdb took over this immuneACCESS table, retaining in-frame rearrangements with V and J assigned. Such tables are incomplete; in checked studies, under half of the missing clones stem from an unresolved V gene, and the remainder is unexplained. Counted in this sample were over 100,000 clones; 75% to 90% of them appeared once. 2% to 2.5% of the sample comes from the top ten. Sequenced material: PBMCs. The receptors derive from a man aged 30-40 years in good health and CMV-seronegative.

This chain connects TRBV11-2 to TRBJ1-3; D unclear. The V end was cut by 4 bases, the J end by 2 bases, with 9 bases between. Germline loops: CDR1 SGHAT, CDR2 FQNNGV. CDR3 size: 14 residues. CDR3 in amino acids: CASSWSTAGNTIYF. CDR3 bases: TGTGCCAGCAGCTGGTCCACGGCTGGAAACACCATATATTTT.

This clone was observed once. The chain uses TRBV2 and TRBJ2-1, with D possibly matching TRBD2 (7 bases). Trimming left V 7 bases short and J 9 bases short, with 19 bases between. Germline-derived CDR1 and CDR2 are SNHLY and FYNNEI. The CDR3 extends over 14 amino acids. The CDR3 region has the DNA TGTGCCAGCACCGAACAGAGGGGGGGAGGTGAGCAGTTCTTC. Translated, it gives CASTEQRGGGEQFF.

The chain is built from TRBV19 and TRBJ2-1, with 7 bases fitting TRBD2. The length of the CDR3 is 14 residues. Unmatched junction bases numbered 5, after V lost 3 bases and J lost 6 bases. CDR1 LNHDA and CDR2 SQIVND come from the germline V gene (reference sequence). Written as DNA, the CDR3 is TGTGCCAGTAGTATTGGACTAGTTGGCAATGAGCAGTTCTTC. Its protein is CASSIGLVGNEQFF.

The chain links TRBV19 to TRBJ1-3; 10 bases are a match to TRBD1. The germline CDR1 and CDR2 sequences are LNHDA and SQIVND (reference sequence). The CDR3 runs 14 residues. With 11 bases clipped from V and 4 bases from J, the junction kept 8 bases outside the gene matches. CDR3 sequence reads: CAVEPDRGGNTIYF. The CDR3, as DNA: TGTGCCGTGGAACCGGACAGGGGGGGAAACACCATATATTTT. The variable domain in full, with the rest retrieved from reference TRBV19 and TRBJ1-3, is DGGITQSPKYLFRKEGQNVTLSCEQNLNHDAMYWYRQDPGQGLRLIYYSQIVNDFQKGDIAEGYSVSREKKESFPLTVTSAQKNPTAFYLCAVEPDRGGNTIYFGEGSWLTVV.

This rearrangement joins TRBV6-6 to TRBJ1-5; TRBD1 might be the D (6 bases). The CDR3 contains 16 residues. The V end lost 7 bases, the J end lost 0 bases, and 16 bases lay between the germline ends. Germline V gene sequence: CDR1 MNHNY, CDR2 SVGAGI (reference sequence). DNA of the CDR3: TGTGCCAGCACCCCAAGGGGGGGGAATAGCAATCAGCCCCAGCATTTT. Its translation is CASTPRGGNSNQPQHF.

The J gene is TRBJ1-6, the V gene TRBV28; TRBD1 matches at 10 bases. V was clipped by 6 bases and J by 10 bases; unmatched bases: 0. The CDR3 runs to 12 residues. Per the germline V gene, CDR1 is MDHEN and CDR2 is SYDVKM. The CDR3 region has the DNA TGTGCCAGCAGGACAGGGGGCTCACCCCTCCACTTT. This sequence encodes CASRTGGSPLHF.

The chain links TRBV14 to TRBJ2-3, with TRBD2 matching over 8 bases. V lost 4 bases, J lost 5 bases, and 14 bases stayed unmatched. The CDR3 runs 17 residues. The germline V gene encodes CDR1 SGHDN and CDR2 FVKESK. CDR3 nucleotide sequence: TGTGCCAGCAGCCCGTTAACTAGCGGTCCTTCACTAGATACGCAGTATTTT. Its translation: CASSPLTSGPSLDTQYF.

This chain joins TRBV4-1 and TRBJ2-5, with D possibly TRBD2 on 7 matching bases. Trimming removed 4 bases from V and 3 bases from J, with 21 bases in between. This CDR3 is 17 amino acids long. Germline CDR1 and CDR2: MGHRA and YSYEKL. CDR3 region: CASSPQDRGGLEETQYF. The DNA of the CDR3 is TGCGCCAGCAGCCCACAAGATAGGGGGGGGCTTGAAGAGACCCAGTACTTC.

The chain combines TRBV15 with TRBJ2-5; possible D gene TRBD2, 6 bases. Germline lookup yields CDR1 LNHNV and CDR2 YYDKDF (reference sequence). Trimming removed 1 base at V and 13 bases at J, with 19 bases between. The CDR3 runs 14 residues. This chain's CDR3 is CATSRVSRPGAMYF. The CDR3 DNA reads TGTGCCACCAGCAGAGTTTCCAGGCCGGGAGCGATGTACTTC.

The CDR3 DNA follows: TGTGCCAGCAGTCGGACACCGTCCTACGAGCAGTACTTC. The encoded protein is CASSRTPSYEQYF. The V and J genes are TRBV28 and TRBJ2-7; weak D call: TRBD1 (5 bases). The CDR3 is 13 residues long. Germline CDR1 and CDR2: MDHEN and SYDVKM. The V and J ends lost 5 bases and 1 base respectively, with 9 bases between them.

The rearrangement links TRBV25-1 to TRBJ2-2, with TRBD1 matching over 8 bases. Per the germline V gene, CDR1 is MGHDK and CDR2 is SYGVNS. The CDR3 contains 16 residues. Unmatched junction bases numbered 4, after V lost 3 bases and J lost 1 base. The CDR3 nucleotides read TGTGCCAGCAGTGAGGCCGGGACAGGGAACACCGGGGAGCTGTTTTTT. Its translation is CASSEAGTGNTGELFF.

The chain couples TRBV7-2 to TRBJ2-3; a weak D match, TRBD1 (6 bases). Trimming pared 0 bases from V and 0 bases from J, leaving 13 bases between. CDR3 size: 17 residues. Germline V gene lookup returns CDR1 SGHTA and CDR2 FQGNSA. The CDR3 DNA reads as TGTGCCAGCAGCTTAGCTCTGAACAGGGTAAGCACAGATACGCAGTATTTT. Protein product: CASSLALNRVSTDTQYF.

CDR3 nucleotides: TGTGCCAGCAGCGTAGGTGGGGGGTACACTGAAGCTTTCTTT. Protein product: CASSVGGGYTEAFF. V and J are TRBV9 and TRBJ1-1; maybe TRBD1 (5 bases). This CDR3 is built from 14 residues. From germline, CDR1 is SGDLS and CDR2 YYNGEE. V was pared by 0 bases and J by 3 bases, with 9 bases between.

Comments on this clone: The junction departs from germline at one end; a sequencing error may be responsible. The CDR3 DNA follows: TGTTCCAGCAGCCGTGAGGGGGCCCCTTTCTTT. Protein: CSSSREGAPFF. This chain joins TRBV7-9 and TRBJ1-1, with TRBD1 matching 7 bases. Germline assignment: CDR1 SEHNR and CDR2 FQNEAQ (reference sequence). The CDR3 extends over 11 amino acids.

This sequence joins TRBV9 and TRBJ2-1; 8 nucleotides align to TRBD1. CDR3 length equals 15 residues. CDR1 is SGDLS, CDR2 YYNGEE, per germline. V shed 4 bases, J shed 5 bases, and the junction held 8 bases outside the gene matches. This chain's CDR3 is CASSPPRTGHNEQFF. The DNA for the CDR3 is TGTGCCAGCAGCCCCCCAAGGACAGGGCACAATGAGCAGTTCTTC.

The V call is TRBV4-2, the J call TRBJ1-6; perhaps TRBD1 as D (6 bases). Germline V gives CDR1 LGHNA, CDR2 YNFKEQ. V was cut by 1 base and J by 5 bases, with 12 bases left in between. The CDR3 is 16 amino acids. CDR3 sequence (DNA): TGTGCCAGCAGCCAAGGCAGGGGCAGAGATAATTCACCCCTCCACTTT. This sequence encodes CASSQGRGRDNSPLHF.

The J gene is TRBJ1-3, the V gene TRBV6-5; 7 bases are shared with TRBD1. The junction had 7 bases not matched to a gene; V was cut back by 4 bases and J by 4 bases. Germline V lookup: CDR1 MNHEY, CDR2 SVGAGI. The CDR3 is 15 residues long. The CDR3 sequence: CASSLTGVIGNTIYF. The CDR3 coding sequence is TGTGCCAGCAGTTTAACAGGGGTGATAGGAAACACCATATATTTT.

This clone was observed once. The rearrangement links TRBV7-8 to TRBJ2-2; D gene unclear. This CDR3 is built from 13 residues. V was clipped by 5 bases and J by 6 bases, with 10 bases between them. The germline V gene encodes CDR1 SGHVS and CDR2 FQNEAQ. CDR3 region: CASSPRSPGELFF. As DNA, the CDR3 is TGTGCCAGCAGCCCCAGATCCCCCGGGGAGCTGTTTTTT. The whole variable domain, remainder taken from reference TRBV7-8 and TRBJ2-2, is GAGVSQSPRYKVAKRGQDVALRCDPISGHVSLFWYQQALGQGPEFLTYFQNEAQLDKSGLPSDRFFAERPEGSVSTLKIQRTQQEDSAVYLCASSPRSPGELFFGEGSRLTVL.

The J gene is TRBJ2-6, the V gene TRBV27; D remains unclear. V was pared by 5 bases and J by 4 bases, with 15 bases between. The CDR3 runs to 16 residues. Germline assignment: CDR1 MNHEY and CDR2 SMNVEV (reference sequence). This CDR3 is CASSTSGLAGANVLTF. The CDR3 nucleotides read TGTGCCAGCAGTACATCTGGCCTCGCCGGGGCCAACGTCCTGACTTTC. The complete variable domain, with remaining parts taken from reference TRBV27 and TRBJ2-6, reads EAQVTQNPRYLITVTGKKLTVTCSQNMNHEYMSWYRQDPGLGLRQIYYSMNVEVTDKGDVPEGYKVSRKEKRNFPLILESPSPNQTSLYFCASSTSGLAGANVLTFGAGSRLTVL.